Listed below are T cell receptor beta chains from one sample, sequenced in a study of blood T cell repertoires in COVID-19. Using immunoSEQ multiplex PCR, the repertoire was profiled, and TCRdb retains in-frame clones only, with some absent. The sample has around 9,700 clones; 87% are singletons. The material sequenced was peripheral blood. Receptor source: a man aged 25 to 40 with active or convalescent COVID-19. The CDR3 runs from the conserved cysteine through the conserved F or W. D genes are given only for firm matches. Clone size is given for some rows only: seen once, a few or many times, or a class if the clone is expanded.

j_call,d_call,v_call,clone_size,cdr3_aa,cdr3_nt
TRBJ2-3,.,TRBV7-9,.,CASSGGWGADTQYF,TGTGCCAGCAGCGGAGGTTGGGGGGCAGATACGCAGTATTTT
TRBJ2-7,TRBD1,TRBV4-2,.,CASSLSQGAEQYF,TGTGCCAGCAGCCTCAGCCAGGGGGCGGAGCAGTACTTC
TRBJ1-5,.,TRBV7-8,.,CASSLGATAFSNQPQHF,TGTGCCAGCAGCTTAGGGGCGACCGCCTTCAGCAATCAGCCCCAGCATTTT
TRBJ1-6,.,TRBV21-1,.,CASSKVSCSYNSPLHF,TGTGCCAGCAGCAAAGTCTCGTGCTCCTATAATTCACCCCTCCACTTT
TRBJ1-2,.,TRBV5-1,.,CASSRETGANYGYTF,TGCGCCAGCAGCAGAGAGACAGGAGCTAACTATGGCTACACCTTC
TRBJ2-3,.,TRBV6-4,.,CASSETTETDTQYF,TGTGCCAGCAGTGAGACGACAGAGACAGATACGCAGTATTTT
TRBJ1-5,TRBD1,TRBV30,.,CAWSDRGFNQPQHF,TGTGCCTGGTCAGACAGGGGGTTCAATCAGCCCCAGCATTTT
TRBJ1-1,TRBD1,TRBV25-1,.,CATGTALNTEAFF,TGTGCCACCGGGACAGCCCTAAACACTGAAGCTTTCTTT
TRBJ2-1,.,TRBV4-1,.,CASSQGDSQEQFF,TGCGCCAGCAGCCAAGGGGACTCCCAGGAGCAGTTCTTC
TRBJ2-2,TRBD1,TRBV10-2,.,CASSVRGQGSTGELFF,TGCGCCAGCAGTGTTAGGGGACAGGGGTCAACCGGGGAGCTGTTTTTT
TRBJ2-5,TRBD1,TRBV7-9,.,CASSLAGQAIQYF,TGTGCCAGCAGCTTAGCTGGACAGGCGATACAGTACTTC
TRBJ2-2,.,TRBV5-6,few,CASSSLVANTGELFF,TGTGCCAGCAGCTCCCTAGTTGCGAACACCGGGGAGCTGTTTTTT
TRBJ2-2,.,TRBV4-1,.,CASSQEWGAGELFF,TGCGCCAGCAGCCAAGAGTGGGGGGCCGGGGAGCTGTTTTTT
TRBJ1-2,.,TRBV10-3,.,CAISSGPVGSDGYTF,TGTGCCATCAGTTCCGGGCCAGTTGGGAGCGATGGCTACACCTTC
TRBJ1-2,.,TRBV15,.,CATSRDSATRIYGYTF,TGTGCCACCAGCAGAGATTCGGCCACGAGGATCTATGGCTACACCTTC
TRBJ1-2,TRBD1,TRBV30,.,CAWRFGTANYGYTF,TGTGCCTGGAGGTTCGGGACAGCCAACTATGGCTACACCTTC
TRBJ1-4,TRBD1,TRBV29-1,.,CSVDRGKGEKLFF,TGCAGCGTGGACAGGGGGAAAGGTGAAAAACTGTTTTTT
TRBJ1-6,.,TRBV7-9,.,CASSLGTYNSPLHF,TGTGCCAGCAGCTTAGGGACTTATAATTCACCCCTCCACTTT
TRBJ2-2,.,TRBV30,.,CAWSADYPNTGELFF,TGTGCCTGGAGCGCAGACTATCCGAACACCGGGGAGCTGTTTTTT
TRBJ1-1,.,TRBV10-3,.,CAISEPGLGNTEAFF,TGTGCCATCAGTGAGCCAGGGCTAGGAAACACTGAAGCTTTCTTT
TRBJ1-2,TRBD1,TRBV19,.,CASSMGQIYGYTF,TGTGCCAGTAGTATGGGACAGATCTATGGCTACACCTTC
TRBJ2-1,TRBD1,TRBV4-1,.,CASSQDRGTGNYNEQFF,TGCGCCAGCAGCCAAGATAGAGGGACAGGGAACTACAATGAGCAGTTCTTC
TRBJ1-1,.,TRBV3-1/TRBV3-2,.,CASSQVGPLYTEAFF,TGTGCCAGCAGCCAAGTGGGGCCTCTATACACTGAAGCTTTCTTT
TRBJ1-2,TRBD1,TRBV6-5,.,CASSTGTGNGYTF,TGTGCCAGCAGTACCGGGACAGGGAATGGCTACACCTTC
TRBJ2-1,TRBD2,TRBV9,.,CASSADPLAGNYNEQFF,TGTGCCAGCAGCGCCGACCCCCTAGCGGGCAACTACAATGAGCAGTTCTTC
TRBJ2-2,TRBD1,TRBV24-1,once,CATKGARGTGELFF,TGTGCCACCAAGGGGGCGCGCGGCACCGGGGAGCTGTTTTTT
TRBJ2-2,.,TRBV12-3/TRBV12-4,.,CASSLQGFGELFF,TGTGCCAGCAGTCTACAGGGTTTCGGGGAGCTGTTTTTT